This passage covers 19 T cell receptor beta chains from one sample sequenced in a study of Ad26.COV2.S vaccination and SARS-CoV-2 variants. The treatment: approximately 18 received Ad26.COV2.S at low or high dose, single or two shots; about 5 received placebo; per-sample allocation not given. The investigators took samples on day 63 after the first vaccine or placebo injection. Some clones are missing from TCRdb's copy, which holds only in-frame ones; the method was immunoSEQ multiplex PCR. The sample shows about 400,000 clones, over 75% of them seen only once. Material: peripheral blood, obtained in a trial of Ad26.COV2.S vaccine versus placebo. The receptors were gathered from a person aged 18-65 years who received the Ad26.COV2.S COVID-19 vaccine or a placebo.

The V and J genes are TRBV5-6 and TRBJ2-7; TRBD2 matches 7 bases. This CDR3 is built from 14 residues. J gave up 6 bases and V 3 bases, and 9 bases lay outside the gene matches. Germline V gene sequence: CDR1 SGHDT, CDR2 YYEEEE. CDR3 region: CASSSPGGSGEQYF. The CDR3, as DNA: TGTGCCAGCAGCTCCCCCGGGGGGTCAGGCGAGCAGTACTTC.

In nucleotides, the CDR3 is TGTGCCTGGAGTGCCCGACAGGGTAACTATGGCTACACCTTC. Its translation: CAWSARQGNYGYTF. The J gene is TRBJ1-2, the V gene TRBV30; the match to TRBD1 covers 7 bases. Germline V gives CDR1 GTSNPN, CDR2 SVGIG (reference sequence). This CDR3 region has 14 residues. J gave up 1 base and V 1 base, and 3 bases lay outside the gene matches.

This chain joins TRBV7-3 and TRBJ2-2; maybe TRBD2 (5 bases). Trimming stripped 1 base from V and 6 bases from J, with 6 bases between. CDR1 and CDR2 from the germline V gene are SGHTA and FQGTGA. The CDR3 covers 13 residues. CDR3 in amino acids: CASSLIASGELFF. CDR3 bases: TGTGCCAGCAGCTTAATAGCGTCCGGGGAGCTGTTTTTT.

The genes are TRBV10-2 and TRBJ1-5; the D gene is possibly TRBD1 (5 bases). Between the trimmed V and J ends, which lost 7 bases and 6 bases, there was a span of 13 bases. Germline lookup yields CDR1 WSHSY and CDR2 SAAADI. The CDR3 has 13 residues. The CDR3 DNA follows: TGCGCCAGCACCGATGGGGGGTTTCAGCCCCAGCATTTT. Its protein is CASTDGGFQPQHF.

Of note for this clone: Different DNA sequences within this sample yield the same CDR3. For the CDR3, the DNA is TGTGCCAGCAGTTTAGCGGGCTACGAGCAGTACTTC. Translation gives CASSLAGYEQYF. The V gene is TRBV12-3 or TRBV12-4, the J gene TRBJ2-7; D is ambiguous. Trimming took off 0 bases at V and 3 bases at J, with 3 bases between the two ends. This CDR3 has 12 amino acids.

This clone was seen once. The rearrangement joins TRBV5-1 to TRBJ1-2; TRBD1 matches at 11 bases. CDR1 is SGHRS and CDR2 is YFSETQ in the germline V gene. Germline trimming cut 4 bases from V and 5 bases from J; bases unmatched to any gene: 4. The CDR3 is 14 residues long. Written as DNA, the CDR3 is TGCGCCAGCAGCACCGGGACAGGGGGTTATGGCTACACCTTC. Residues: CASSTGTGGYGYTF.

The chain uses TRBV5-1 and TRBJ2-7, with a weak D call TRBD1 (7 bases). The CDR3 runs 14 residues. V lost 4 bases, J lost 2 bases, and 13 bases lay in between. Germline CDR1 reads SGHRS; CDR2 reads YFSETQ. Here the CDR3 reads CASSRGDSTYEQYF. The CDR3 nucleotides read TGCGCCAGCAGCCGCGGGGACAGCACCTACGAGCAGTACTTC. Variable domain in full (rest from reference TRBV5-1 and TRBJ2-7): KAGVTQTPRYLIKTRGQQVTLSCSPISGHRSVSWYQQTPGQGLQFLFEYFSETQRNKGNFPGRFSGRQFSNSRSEMNVSTLELGDSALYLCASSRGDSTYEQYFGPGTRLTVT.

V gene TRBV19 combines with J gene TRBJ1-2; 8 bases are a match to TRBD1. V shed 2 bases, J shed 8 bases, and the junction held 4 bases outside the gene matches. CDR3 size: 13 residues. Germline assignment: CDR1 LNHDA and CDR2 SQIVND (reference sequence). The CDR3 nucleotides read TGTGCCAGTAGTATACCAACAGGGGGGGGCTACACCTTC. Amino acid sequence: CASSIPTGGGYTF.

V gene TRBV12-3 or TRBV12-4 combines with J gene TRBJ2-1; no clear D. This CDR3 region has 11 residues. Trimming left V 3 bases short and J 9 bases short, with 6 bases between. The DNA of the CDR3 is TGTGCCAGCAGTTTCTCGATTGAGCAGTTCTTC. Protein: CASSFSIEQFF.

This rearrangement joins TRBV20-1 to TRBJ2-7; no reliable D call. This CDR3 is built from 13 residues. The V end lost 3 bases, the J end lost 7 bases, and 16 bases lay between the germline ends. CDR1 and CDR2 from the germline V gene are DFQATT and SNEGSKA (reference sequence). CDR3 in amino acids: CSASMVTAVEQYF. Written as DNA, the CDR3 is TGCAGTGCTAGTATGGTAACTGCTGTGGAGCAGTACTTC.

Comment on this clone: Different DNA sequences within this sample yield the same CDR3. The chain employs TRBV28 and TRBJ2-7; D is unclear. CDR1 MDHEN and CDR2 SYDVKM come from the germline V gene. The CDR3 consists of 12 residues. Deletions cut 5 bases from V and 0 bases from J, with 5 bases between. CDR3: CASSRDSYEQYF. In DNA, the CDR3 is TGTGCCAGCAGTCGTGACTCCTACGAGCAGTACTTC.

The CDR3 DNA reads TGTGCCAGCAGCGCAGGGTCTTCACCCCTCCACTTT. Its protein is CASSAGSSPLHF. The chain combines TRBV2 with TRBJ1-6; D is possibly TRBD1 (5 bases). Germline CDR1 reads SNHLY; CDR2 reads FYNNEI. V was shortened by 6 bases and J by 9 bases, with 9 bases between the two germline ends. The length of the CDR3 is 12 residues.

The V call is TRBV2, the J call TRBJ2-7; D is possibly TRBD1 or TRBD2 (5 bases each). This CDR3 is 13 amino acids long. Germline CDR1 reads SNHLY; CDR2 reads FYNNEI. Trimming took off 7 bases at V and 2 bases at J, with 12 bases between the two ends. The CDR3 here is CASNERGPYEQYF. CDR3 bases: TGTGCCAGCAACGAGAGGGGTCCCTACGAGCAGTACTTC.

The V call is TRBV2, the J call TRBJ1-2; D is undetermined. Deletions cut 3 bases from V and 4 bases from J, with 15 bases between. This CDR3 spans 15 amino acids. Germline loops: CDR1 SNHLY, CDR2 FYNNEI. The CDR3, as DNA: TGTGCCAGCAGTGACCCCACATTGGGGATCTATGGCTACACCTTC. Its translation: CASSDPTLGIYGYTF.

CDR3 in amino acids: CASSQEPRGPTYEQYF. CDR3 DNA: TGCGCCAGCAGCCAAGAGCCCCGGGGGCCAACCTACGAGCAGTACTTC. The rearrangement links TRBV4-1 to TRBJ2-7; possibly TRBD1 or TRBD2 for D (6 bases each). Trimming cost V 0 bases and J 2 bases, with 14 bases left between them. CDR1 and CDR2 (germline): MGHRA, YSYEKL. The CDR3 contains 16 residues.

This sequence joins TRBV4-1 and TRBJ2-2; 12 positions agree with TRBD2. Unmatched junction bases numbered 11, after V lost 0 bases and J lost 6 bases. There are 19 residues in the CDR3. The germline CDR1 and CDR2 sequences are MGHRA and YSYEKL. DNA for the CDR3: TGCGCCAGCAGCCAAGACCCCCCCGGACTAGCGGGATTGCCCGGGGAGCTGTTTTTT. Amino acid sequence: CASSQDPPGLAGLPGELFF.

The V and J genes are TRBV28 and TRBJ1-1; the D is unclear. Germline CDR1 and CDR2: MDHEN and SYDVKM. The V end was cut by 8 bases, the J end by 6 bases, with 16 bases between. The CDR3 runs to 13 residues. The CDR3 nucleotides read TGTGCCAGCGGCGAGCGAATTCCGGCTGAAGCTTTCTTT. Translated: CASGERIPAEAFF.

The chain employs TRBV7-9 and TRBJ2-1; possible D gene TRBD2, 5 bases. The CDR3 length is 15 residues. Trimming stripped 5 bases from V and 9 bases from J, with 20 bases between. Germline V CDR1 and CDR2: SEHNR, FQNEAQ (reference sequence). The DNA for the CDR3 is TGTGCCAGCAGCCGCACTAGTTCAATAGGAGGTGAGCAGTTCTTC. Encoded protein: CASSRTSSIGGEQFF.

The chain has TRBV27 and TRBJ2-1, with 10 bases fitting TRBD2. V was pared by 8 bases and J by 6 bases, with 7 bases of the junction left unmatched. The CDR3 length is 14 residues. Germline V gene sequence: CDR1 MNHEY, CDR2 SMNVEV (reference sequence). The CDR3 region is CASRAGGPFNEQFF. The CDR3 DNA sequence: TGTGCCAGCCGAGCGGGAGGGCCTTTCAATGAGCAGTTCTTC.